This TCR beta chain was retrieved from a study of blood T cell repertoires in COVID-19. Across the whole study: Specimens from acute and convalescent COVID-19 originated in the United States, Italy and Spain. From T cells, B-cell-depleted T cells, or PBMCs came the material, which was cDNA or gDNA.

The authors' processing: Amplification of reference gene primers was used by the study to estimate nucleated cell counts. The repertoire was sequenced with immunoSEQ multiplex PCR; TCRdb's copy has only in-frame clones and lacks some. V and J calls and clone size are as listed in that table; D and trimming were resolved from the DNA. This sample yields around 130,000 clones, of which around 84% are seen a single time; 5% to 6% belongs to the top ten. Trimming cost V 5 bases and J 6 bases, with 8 bases left between them. This CDR3 has 11 residues. Germline V CDR1 and CDR2: MNHNY, SVGAGI (reference sequence).

This chain links TRBV6-6 with TRBJ2-7; D may be TRBD1 (5 bases). The sample taken for sequencing was peripheral blood. The source is a human donor in a cohort sampled during active COVID-19. Written as DNA, the CDR3 is TGTGCCAGCAGTAAAGGGGTCGAGCAGTACTTC. Its protein product is CASSKGVEQYF.